These 14 T cell receptor beta chains were all obtained from the same sample, sequenced in a study of Ad26.COV2.S vaccination and SARS-CoV-2 variants. The treatment denotes: about 20 received Ad26.COV2.S at low or high dose, single or two shots; 5 received placebo; per-sample allocation not given. Vaccine and placebo recipients were sampled on day 63 after the first injection. Sequenced by immunoSEQ multiplex PCR; TCRdb stores in-frame clones only, minus some. This table holds 300,000 to 350,000 clones, around four fifths found once. The sample here was peripheral blood, taken in a trial of Ad26.COV2.S vaccine versus placebo. These receptors were obtained from a person between 18 and 60 years old who received the Ad26.COV2.S COVID-19 vaccine or a placebo.

This clone was recorded at least ten times. The CDR3 is CASSSLAGAPDTQYF. CDR3 in DNA: TGTGCCAGCAGCTCACTAGCGGGGGCCCCGGATACGCAGTATTTT. The chain has TRBV7-2 and TRBJ2-3; 11 bases map to TRBD2. V lost 4 bases and J lost 6; bases outside the gene matches: 6. The CDR3 contains 15 residues. CDR1 and CDR2 from the germline V gene are SGHTA and FQGNSA.

Concerning this clone: The sample has other DNA sequences that encode this CDR3 too. The chain is built from TRBV5-1 and TRBJ2-7; perhaps D is TRBD1 or TRBD2 (6 bases each). The V gene's germline CDR1 is SGHRS and CDR2 YFSETQ. The CDR3 loop spans 13 amino acids. Deletions cut 4 bases from V and 5 bases from J, with 13 bases between. The CDR3 region is CASSRGDLDEQYF. The CDR3 DNA follows: TGCGCCAGCAGCAGGGGGGACCTTGACGAGCAGTACTTC.

The rearrangement uses TRBV18 and TRBJ1-2, with 10 nucleotides matching TRBD1. The length of the CDR3 is 16 residues. With V trimmed by 3 bases and J by 0 bases, 4 bases remained unmatched. The germline V gene has CDR1 KGHSH and CDR2 LQKENI. DNA of the CDR3: TGTGCCAGCTCACCGGGACAGGGGAGGGCTAACTATGGCTACACCTTC. It codes for CASSPGQGRANYGYTF.

This clone occurred a few times. The chain recombines TRBV9 with TRBJ2-2, with unresolved D. Between the trimmed V and J ends, which lost 0 bases and 1 base, there was a span of 4 bases. The germline V gene has CDR1 SGDLS and CDR2 YYNGEE. The CDR3 has 14 amino acids. The CDR3 here is CASSVVWNTGELFF. For the CDR3, the DNA is TGTGCCAGCAGCGTAGTTTGGAACACCGGGGAGCTGTTTTTT.

This clone is a singleton in its sample. The V and J genes are TRBV24-1 and TRBJ2-2; 8 bases are shared with TRBD2. The CDR3 has 14 amino acids. Germline V CDR1 and CDR2: KGHDR, SFDVKD. Trimming at V came to 4 bases and at J to 8 bases, leaving 5 bases not matched to a gene. The CDR3 loop reads CATSDPGGAGELFF. The CDR3 DNA reads TGTGCCACCAGTGACCCCGGGGGGGCTGGGGAGCTGTTTTTT.

This chain joins TRBV7-9 and TRBJ2-1; tentatively, D is TRBD2 (7 bases). The germline V and J ends were trimmed by 8 bases and 2 bases, with 19 bases remaining between them. The CDR3 consists of 16 residues. CDR1 is SEHNR and CDR2 is FQNEAQ in the germline V gene (reference sequence). The CDR3 bases are TGTGCCAGCCCCTTGGAGGGGGGGGGCCCCTACAATGAGCAGTTCTTC. It specifies CASPLEGGGPYNEQFF.

This sequence joins TRBV29-1 and TRBJ2-7; 7 nucleotides match TRBD1. The germline gives CDR1 SQVTM, CDR2 ANQGSEA. V was pared by 5 bases and J by 2 bases, with 3 bases of the junction left unmatched. The CDR3 loop spans 12 amino acids. CDR3 protein: CSVQGQAYEQYF. DNA of the CDR3: TGCAGCGTTCAAGGACAGGCCTACGAGCAGTACTTC.

Worth noting for this clone: The same CDR3 also results from other DNA sequences found in this sample. The rearrangement joins TRBV5-1 to TRBJ1-3, with a possible D match to TRBD1 (5 bases). V lost 4 bases and J 3 bases, leaving 11 bases between the germline ends. Germline V gene lookup returns CDR1 SGHRS and CDR2 YFSETQ. The CDR3 runs 14 residues. The CDR3 region is CASSPGTGGNTIYF. The CDR3 DNA reads as TGCGCCAGCAGCCCTGGGACCGGTGGAAACACCATATATTTT.

This clone was detected once. V is TRBV6-5 and J is TRBJ1-1; no reliable D call. CDR3 length: 16 residues. Trimming shortened V by 0 bases and J by 0 bases, and 11 bases separated the two germline ends. Germline values: CDR1 MNHEY, CDR2 SVGAGI. The CDR3 here is CASSYSTGGLNTEAFF. DNA for the CDR3: TGTGCCAGCAGTTACTCCACGGGAGGTTTGAACACTGAAGCTTTCTTT.

The chain employs TRBV2 and TRBJ2-3; tentative D call: TRBD2 (7 bases). Per the germline V gene, CDR1 is SNHLY and CDR2 is FYNNEI. Trimming shortened V by 9 bases and J by 6 bases, and 16 bases separated the two germline ends. The CDR3 is 13 residues long. CDR3 region: CASNGGGPDTQYF. Written as DNA, the CDR3 is TGTGCCAGTAATGGCGGGGGCCCGGATACGCAGTATTTT.

The chain employs TRBV18 and TRBJ1-6; D unresolved. V was cut by 3 bases and J by 7 bases, with 13 bases left in between. This CDR3 spans 15 amino acids. Germline loops: CDR1 KGHSH, CDR2 LQKENI. CDR3 loop: CASSPTTTHNSPLHF. In nucleotides, the CDR3 is TGTGCCAGCTCACCCACAACGACGCACAATTCACCCCTCCACTTT.

The V call is TRBV7-6, the J call TRBJ2-7; no reliable D call. Germline V lookup: CDR1 SGHVS, CDR2 FNYEAQ. There are 14 residues in the CDR3. The V and J ends lost 4 bases and 1 base respectively, with 11 bases between them. The CDR3 coding sequence is TGTGCCAGCAGCTCGGATCCGAATTCCTACGAGCAGTACTTC. Residues: CASSSDPNSYEQYF.

This clone was seen a few times. This sequence joins TRBV5-4 and TRBJ2-7; D is perhaps TRBD2 (5 bases). Germline CDR1 reads SGHNT; CDR2 reads YYREEE (reference sequence). The CDR3 extends over 12 amino acids. V lost 2 bases, J lost 7 bases, and 10 bases lay in between. The CDR3: CASSLTRKEQYF. The CDR3 DNA sequence: TGTGCCAGCAGCTTAACTAGAAAGGAGCAGTACTTC.

The V gene is TRBV2, the J gene TRBJ2-1; tentative D call: TRBD2 (5 bases). Trimming stripped 2 bases from V and 1 base from J, with 15 bases between. Germline values: CDR1 SNHLY, CDR2 FYNNEI. The CDR3 sequence is 17 residues long. The CDR3 DNA follows: TGTGCCAGCAGTGAACGGTTTAGCGTGGTATCCTACAATGAGCAGTTCTTC. Translated: CASSERFSVVSYNEQFF. The whole variable domain, remainder taken from reference TRBV2 and TRBJ2-1, is EPEVTQTPSHQVTQMGQEVILRCVPISNHLYFYWYRQILGQKVEFLVSFYNNEISEKSEIFDDQFSVERPDGSNFTLKIRSTKLEDSAMYFCASSERFSVVSYNEQFFGPGTRLTVL.